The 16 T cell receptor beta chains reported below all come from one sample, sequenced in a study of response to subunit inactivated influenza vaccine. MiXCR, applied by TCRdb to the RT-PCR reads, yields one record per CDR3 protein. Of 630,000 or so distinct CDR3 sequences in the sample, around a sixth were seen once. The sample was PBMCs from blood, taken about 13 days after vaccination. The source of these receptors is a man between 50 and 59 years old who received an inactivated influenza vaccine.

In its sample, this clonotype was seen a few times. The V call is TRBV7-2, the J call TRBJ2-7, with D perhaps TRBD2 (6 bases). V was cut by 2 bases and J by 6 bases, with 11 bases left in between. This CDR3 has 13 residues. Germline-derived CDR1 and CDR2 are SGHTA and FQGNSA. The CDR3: CASSLPRGTEQYF. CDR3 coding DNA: TGTGCCAGCAGCTTACCGCGCGGGACCGAGCAGTACTTC.

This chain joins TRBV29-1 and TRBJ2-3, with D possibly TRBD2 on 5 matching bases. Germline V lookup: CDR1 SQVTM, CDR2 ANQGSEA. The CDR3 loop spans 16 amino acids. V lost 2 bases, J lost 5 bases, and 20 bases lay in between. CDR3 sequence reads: CSVEKPSPTGKDTQYF. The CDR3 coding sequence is TGCAGCGTTGAAAAGCCTAGCCCTACCGGGAAAGATACGCAGTATTTT.

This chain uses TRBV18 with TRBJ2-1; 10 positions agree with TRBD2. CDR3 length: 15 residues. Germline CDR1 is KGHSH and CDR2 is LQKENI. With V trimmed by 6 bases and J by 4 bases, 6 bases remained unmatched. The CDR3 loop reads CASSQLAGLYNEQFF. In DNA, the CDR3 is TGTGCCAGCTCCCAACTAGCGGGGCTATACAATGAGCAGTTCTTC. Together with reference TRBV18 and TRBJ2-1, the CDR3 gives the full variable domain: NAGVMQNPRHLVRRRGQEARLRCSPMKGHSHVYWYRQLPEEGLKFMVYLQKENIIDESGMPKERFSAEFPKEGPSILRIQQVVRGDSAAYFCASSQLAGLYNEQFFGPGTRLTVL.

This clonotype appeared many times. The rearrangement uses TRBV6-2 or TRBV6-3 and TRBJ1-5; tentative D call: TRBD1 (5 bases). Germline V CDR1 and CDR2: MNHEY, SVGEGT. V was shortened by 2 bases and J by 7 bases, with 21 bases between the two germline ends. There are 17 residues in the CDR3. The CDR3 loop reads CASSYVLDPVGDQPQHF. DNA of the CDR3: TGTGCCAGCAGTTACGTGTTGGATCCTGTGGGGGACCAGCCCCAGCATTTT.

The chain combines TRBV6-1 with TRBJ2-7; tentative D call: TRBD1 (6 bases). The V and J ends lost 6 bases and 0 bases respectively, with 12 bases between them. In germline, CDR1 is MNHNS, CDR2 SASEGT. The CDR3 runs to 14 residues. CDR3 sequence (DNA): TGTGCCAGCAGGCCGACAGGCACCTCCTACGAGCAGTACTTC. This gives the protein CASRPTGTSYEQYF.

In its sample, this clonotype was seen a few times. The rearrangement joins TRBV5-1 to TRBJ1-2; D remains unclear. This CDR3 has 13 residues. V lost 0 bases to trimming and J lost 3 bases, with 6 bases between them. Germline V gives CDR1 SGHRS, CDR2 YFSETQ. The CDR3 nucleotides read TGCGCCAGCAGCTTGGAGGGATACTATGGCTACACCTTC. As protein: CASSLEGYYGYTF.

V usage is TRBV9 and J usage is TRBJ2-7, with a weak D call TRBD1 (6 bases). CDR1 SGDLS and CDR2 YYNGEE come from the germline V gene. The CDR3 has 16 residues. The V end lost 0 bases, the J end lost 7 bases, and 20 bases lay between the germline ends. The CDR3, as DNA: TGTGCCAGCAGCGTAGAAGGGACACCGCGCTCGGGGGAGCAGTACTTC. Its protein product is CASSVEGTPRSGEQYF.

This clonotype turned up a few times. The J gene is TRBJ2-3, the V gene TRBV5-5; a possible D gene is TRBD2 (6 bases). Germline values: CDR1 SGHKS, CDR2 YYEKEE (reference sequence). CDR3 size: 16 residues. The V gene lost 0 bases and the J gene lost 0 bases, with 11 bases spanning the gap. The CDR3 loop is CASSLARGTSTDTQYF. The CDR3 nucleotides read TGTGCCAGCAGCTTGGCACGAGGGACTAGCACAGATACGCAGTATTTT.

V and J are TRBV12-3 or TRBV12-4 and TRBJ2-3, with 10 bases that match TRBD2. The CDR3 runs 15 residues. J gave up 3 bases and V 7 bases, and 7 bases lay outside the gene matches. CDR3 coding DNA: TGTGCCAGCACCTCAGCGGGGGGGCGTACAGATACGCAGTATTTT. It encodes CASTSAGGRTDTQYF.

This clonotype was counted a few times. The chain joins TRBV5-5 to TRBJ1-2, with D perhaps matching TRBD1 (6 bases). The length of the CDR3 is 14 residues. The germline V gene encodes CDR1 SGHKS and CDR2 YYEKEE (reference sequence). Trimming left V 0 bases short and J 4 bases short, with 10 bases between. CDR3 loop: CASSLGQELYGYTF. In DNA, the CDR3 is TGTGCCAGCAGCTTGGGACAGGAACTCTATGGCTACACCTTC.

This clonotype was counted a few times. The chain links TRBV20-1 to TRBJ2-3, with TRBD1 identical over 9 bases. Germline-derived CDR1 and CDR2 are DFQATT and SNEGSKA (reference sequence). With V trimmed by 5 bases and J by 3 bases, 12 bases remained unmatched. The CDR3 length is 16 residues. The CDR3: CSASPPGQGGTDTQYF. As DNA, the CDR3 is TGCAGTGCTTCCCCCCCGGGACAGGGAGGGACAGATACGCAGTATTTT.

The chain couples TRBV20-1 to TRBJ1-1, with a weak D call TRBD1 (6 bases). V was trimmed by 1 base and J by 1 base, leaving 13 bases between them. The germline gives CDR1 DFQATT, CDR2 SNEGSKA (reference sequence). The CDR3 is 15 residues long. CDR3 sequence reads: CSARGGATGNTEAFF. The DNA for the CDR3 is TGCAGTGCTAGAGGGGGGGCGACAGGGAACACTGAAGCTTTCTTT.

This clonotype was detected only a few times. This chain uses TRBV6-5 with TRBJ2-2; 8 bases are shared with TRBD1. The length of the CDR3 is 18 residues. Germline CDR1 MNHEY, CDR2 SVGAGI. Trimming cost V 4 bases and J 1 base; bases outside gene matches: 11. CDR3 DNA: TGTGCCAGCAGTTCCAATCCCTACGGGACAGGGAACACCGGGGAGCTGTTTTTT. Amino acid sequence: CASSSNPYGTGNTGELFF.

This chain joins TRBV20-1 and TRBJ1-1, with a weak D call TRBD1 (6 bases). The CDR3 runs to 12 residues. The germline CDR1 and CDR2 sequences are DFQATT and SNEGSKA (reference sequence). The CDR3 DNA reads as TGCAGGGGGAAAACAGGGAGCACTGAAGCTTTCTTT. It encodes CRGKTGSTEAFF.

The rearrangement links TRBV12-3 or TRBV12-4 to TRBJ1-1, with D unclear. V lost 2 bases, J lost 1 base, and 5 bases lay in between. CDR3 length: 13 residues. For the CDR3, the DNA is TGTGCCAGCAGTTTAATCGGGAACACTGAAGCTTTCTTT. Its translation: CASSLIGNTEAFF.

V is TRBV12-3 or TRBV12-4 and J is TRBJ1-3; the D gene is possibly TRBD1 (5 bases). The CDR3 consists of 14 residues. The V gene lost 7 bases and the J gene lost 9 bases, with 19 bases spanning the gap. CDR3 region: CASTLQAALVTIYF. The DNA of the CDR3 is TGTGCCAGCACCCTACAGGCAGCTCTTGTCACCATATATTTT.